What follows are 9 T cell receptor beta chains derived from one specimen sequenced in a study of blood T cell repertoires in COVID-19 (dated by TCRdb to about 2020). The method was the immunoSEQ multiplex PCR assay. The source is immuneACCESS, and TCRdb retained only in-frame sequences with V and J called. Part of the clones is not carried over; for the studies checked, unresolved V genes explain less than half of this, and the remainder is unexplained. This sample is represented by approximately 110,000 clones; more than 80% of them were singletons. Approximately 4.4% of the sample belongs to the ten largest clones. Sequencing used peripheral blood. These receptors all stem from a woman between 50 and 59 years old with acute or convalescent COVID-19.

Only one count was recorded for this clone. The chain employs TRBV20-1 and TRBJ1-1; a possible D gene is TRBD1 (6 bases). The CDR3 length is 13 residues. The V gene lost 3 bases and the J gene lost 3 bases, with 11 bases spanning the gap. Looked up from germline, CDR1 is DFQATT and CDR2 is SNEGSKA (reference sequence). In DNA, the CDR3 is TGCAGTGCTAGTGGGGGCTTCGACACTGAAGCTTTCTTT. Amino acids: CSASGGFDTEAFF.

The genes are TRBV28 and TRBJ1-4; D is possibly TRBD1 (6 bases). CDR1 MDHEN and CDR2 SYDVKM come from the germline V gene. V lost 5 bases to trimming and J lost 6 bases, with 13 bases between them. This CDR3 spans 14 amino acids. The CDR3 loop reads CASSARGKDEKLFF. The CDR3 nucleotides read TGTGCCAGCAGTGCGAGGGGGAAGGATGAAAAACTGTTTTTT.

The chain combines TRBV6-1 with TRBJ1-1; 8 positions agree with TRBD1. CDR1 and CDR2 from the germline V gene are MNHNS and SASEGT. The trim removed 3 bases at V and 10 bases at J, leaving 7 bases unmatched. This CDR3 spans 13 amino acids. CDR3 DNA: TGTGCCAGCAGTGATCTACAGGGGGAAGGAGCTTTCTTT. Encoded protein: CASSDLQGEGAFF.

Here the CDR3 reads CATVGLAGATDTQYF. The CDR3 coding sequence is TGTGCCACCGTTGGGCTAGCGGGGGCCACAGATACGCAGTATTTT. This sequence joins TRBV10-3 and TRBJ2-3; 10 bases are a match to TRBD2. Per the germline V gene, CDR1 is ENHRY and CDR2 is SYGVKD. The junction had 9 bases not matched to a gene; V was cut back by 10 bases and J by 2 bases. This CDR3 has 15 residues.

The chain links TRBV12-3 or TRBV12-4 to TRBJ1-5; TRBD1 matches 7 bases. V lost 7 bases and J lost 7; bases outside the gene matches: 7. The CDR3 consists of 13 residues. CDR3 protein: CASTKGAGQPQHF. The CDR3 nucleotides read TGTGCCAGCACGAAGGGGGCTGGGCAGCCCCAGCATTTT.

This chain links TRBV7-2 with TRBJ2-5, with D perhaps matching TRBD2 (5 bases). The CDR3 has 14 amino acids. Trimming took off 4 bases at V and 5 bases at J, with 14 bases between the two ends. CDR1 and CDR2 from the germline V gene are SGHTA and FQGNSA. CDR3 in amino acids: CASSSELVLETQYF. The CDR3 DNA follows: TGTGCCAGCAGCTCCGAACTAGTTTTGGAGACCCAGTACTTC.

The chain links TRBV4-1 to TRBJ1-5; D is perhaps TRBD1 (5 bases). The germline gives CDR1 MGHRA, CDR2 YSYEKL. The germline V and J ends were trimmed by 1 base and 3 bases, with 16 bases remaining between them. This CDR3 spans 17 amino acids. The chain's CDR3 is CASSQVLGAATNQPQHF. The CDR3 nucleotides are TGCGCCAGCAGCCAAGTTCTAGGGGCAGCCACCAATCAGCCCCAGCATTTT.

The chain recombines TRBV27 with TRBJ2-1; 7 bases match TRBD2. Trimming at V came to 10 bases and at J to 4 bases, leaving 7 bases not matched to a gene. The CDR3 runs to 13 residues. Per germline, CDR1 MNHEY and CDR2 SMNVEV (reference sequence). CDR3 sequence (DNA): TGTGCCACCCGGCGGGAGCCGTACAATGAGCAGTTCTTC. This sequence encodes CATRREPYNEQFF.

J is TRBJ2-3 and V is TRBV10-3, with TRBD1 identical over 7 bases. V gave up 6 bases and J gave up 6 bases; unmatched junction bases: 3. From germline, CDR1 is ENHRY and CDR2 SYGVKD. This CDR3 region has 12 residues. As DNA, the CDR3 is TGTGCCATCAGCACAGGGGCTGATACGCAGTATTTT. As protein: CAISTGADTQYF.